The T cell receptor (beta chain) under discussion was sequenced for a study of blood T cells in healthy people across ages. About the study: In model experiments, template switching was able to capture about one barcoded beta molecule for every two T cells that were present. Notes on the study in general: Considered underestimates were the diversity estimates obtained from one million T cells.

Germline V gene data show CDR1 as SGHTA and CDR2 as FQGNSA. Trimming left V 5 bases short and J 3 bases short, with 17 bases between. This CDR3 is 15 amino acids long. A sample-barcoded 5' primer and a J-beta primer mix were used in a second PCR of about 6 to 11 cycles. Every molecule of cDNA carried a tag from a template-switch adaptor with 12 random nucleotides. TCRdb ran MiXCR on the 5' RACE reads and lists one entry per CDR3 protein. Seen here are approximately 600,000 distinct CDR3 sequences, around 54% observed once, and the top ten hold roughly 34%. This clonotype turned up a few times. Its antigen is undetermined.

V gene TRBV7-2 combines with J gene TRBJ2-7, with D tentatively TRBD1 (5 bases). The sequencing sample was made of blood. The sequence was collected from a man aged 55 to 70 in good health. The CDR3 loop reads CASSLGWTHDYEQYF. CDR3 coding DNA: TGTGCCAGCAGCCTAGGGTGGACACATGACTACGAGCAGTACTTC.